This TCR beta chain was recorded in a study of T cell responses to AZD1222 COVID-19 vaccine. Both about-4-week and about-12-week second-dose recipients were combined. Sequenced by immunoSEQ multiplex PCR; TCRdb stores in-frame clones only, minus some. The table has 120,000 to 150,000 clones, approximately 89% seen once. The germline V gene has CDR1 SGHNT and CDR2 YYREEE (reference sequence). The CDR3 extends over 15 amino acids. Trimming took off 0 bases at V and 5 bases at J, with 14 bases between the two ends. The clonotype was recovered from an adult who received the AZD1222 COVID-19 vaccine. The rearrangement links TRBV5-4 to TRBJ1-2; D is unresolved. The sample here was peripheral blood, taken 28 days after the second AZD1222 dose. The CDR3: CASSLGPDLSYGYTF. The CDR3 nucleotides read TGTGCCAGCAGCTTGGGACCTGACCTATCTTATGGCTACACCTTC.